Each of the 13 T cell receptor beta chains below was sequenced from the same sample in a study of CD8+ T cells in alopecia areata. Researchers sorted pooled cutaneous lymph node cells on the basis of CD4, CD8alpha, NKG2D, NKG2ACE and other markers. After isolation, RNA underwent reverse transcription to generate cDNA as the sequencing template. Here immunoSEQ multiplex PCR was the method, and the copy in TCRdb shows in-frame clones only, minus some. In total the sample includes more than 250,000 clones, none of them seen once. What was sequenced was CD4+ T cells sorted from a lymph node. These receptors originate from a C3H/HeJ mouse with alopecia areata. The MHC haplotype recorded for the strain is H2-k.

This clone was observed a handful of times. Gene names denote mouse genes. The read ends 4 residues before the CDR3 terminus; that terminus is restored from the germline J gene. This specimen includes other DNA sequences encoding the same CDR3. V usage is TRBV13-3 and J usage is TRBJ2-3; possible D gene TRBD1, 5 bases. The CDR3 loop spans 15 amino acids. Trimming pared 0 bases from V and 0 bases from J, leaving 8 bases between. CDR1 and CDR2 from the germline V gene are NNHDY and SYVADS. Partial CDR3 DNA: TGTGCCAGCAGTGATGCAGGGTCTAGTGCAGAA. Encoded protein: CASSDAGSSAE. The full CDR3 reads CASSDAGSSAETLYF.

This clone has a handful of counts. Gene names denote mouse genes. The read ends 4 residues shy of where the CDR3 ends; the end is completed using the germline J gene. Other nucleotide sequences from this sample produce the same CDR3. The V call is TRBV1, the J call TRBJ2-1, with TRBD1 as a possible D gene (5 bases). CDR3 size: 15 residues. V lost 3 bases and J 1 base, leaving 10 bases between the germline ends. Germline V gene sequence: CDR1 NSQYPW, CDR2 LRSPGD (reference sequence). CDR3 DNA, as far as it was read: TGCACCTGCAGTGCGCAGGGTGGGAACTATGCT. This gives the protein CTCSAQGGNYA. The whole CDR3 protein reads CTCSAQGGNYAEQFF.

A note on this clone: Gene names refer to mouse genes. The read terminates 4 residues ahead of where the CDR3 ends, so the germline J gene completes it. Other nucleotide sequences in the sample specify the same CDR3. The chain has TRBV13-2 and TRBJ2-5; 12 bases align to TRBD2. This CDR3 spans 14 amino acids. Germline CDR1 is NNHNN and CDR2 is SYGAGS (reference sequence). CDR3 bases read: TGTGCCAGCGGCGGGACTGGGGGGAAAGAC. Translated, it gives CASGGTGGKD. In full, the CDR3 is CASGGTGGKDTQYF.

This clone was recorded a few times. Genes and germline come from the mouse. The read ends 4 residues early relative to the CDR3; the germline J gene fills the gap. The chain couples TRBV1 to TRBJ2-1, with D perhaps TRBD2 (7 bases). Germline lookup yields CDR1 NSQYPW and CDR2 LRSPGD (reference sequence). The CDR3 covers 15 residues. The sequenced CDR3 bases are TGCACCTGCAGTGCAGACGGGGGGCGGAGGGCT. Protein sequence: CTCSADGGRRA. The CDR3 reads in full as CTCSADGGRRAEQFF.

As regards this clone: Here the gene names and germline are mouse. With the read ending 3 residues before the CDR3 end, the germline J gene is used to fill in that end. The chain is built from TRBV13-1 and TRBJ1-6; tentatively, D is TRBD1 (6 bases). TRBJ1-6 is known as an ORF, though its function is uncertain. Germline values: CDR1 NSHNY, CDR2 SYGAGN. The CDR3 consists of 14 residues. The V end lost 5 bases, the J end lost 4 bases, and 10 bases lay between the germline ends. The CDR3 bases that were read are TGTGCCAGCAGGCAACAGGGATATAATTCGCCC. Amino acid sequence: CASRQQGYNSP. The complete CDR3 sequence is CASRQQGYNSPLYF.

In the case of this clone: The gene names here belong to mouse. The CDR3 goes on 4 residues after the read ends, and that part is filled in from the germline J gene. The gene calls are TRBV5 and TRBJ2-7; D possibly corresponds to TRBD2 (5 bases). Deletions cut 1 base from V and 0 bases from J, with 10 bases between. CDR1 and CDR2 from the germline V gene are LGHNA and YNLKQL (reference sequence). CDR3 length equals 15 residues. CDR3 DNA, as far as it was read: TGTGCCAGCAGCCAAGTCTGGGAGAGCTCCTAT. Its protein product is CASSQVWESSY. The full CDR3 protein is CASSQVWESSYEQYF.

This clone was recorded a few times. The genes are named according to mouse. Incomplete CDR3 DNA: TGTGCCAGCAGAGGGGGCGGGACGTTTGCAGAA. It translates to CASRGGGTFAE. The whole CDR3 reads CASRGGGTFAETLYF. The rearrangement links TRBV13-3 to TRBJ2-3; maybe TRBD1 (7 bases). The CDR3 extends 4 residues past the end of the read, so its final part is completed from the germline J gene. There are 15 residues in the CDR3. The germline V gene has CDR1 NNHDY and CDR2 SYVADS. With 5 bases removed from V and 2 bases from J, the gap between germline ends came to 15 bases.

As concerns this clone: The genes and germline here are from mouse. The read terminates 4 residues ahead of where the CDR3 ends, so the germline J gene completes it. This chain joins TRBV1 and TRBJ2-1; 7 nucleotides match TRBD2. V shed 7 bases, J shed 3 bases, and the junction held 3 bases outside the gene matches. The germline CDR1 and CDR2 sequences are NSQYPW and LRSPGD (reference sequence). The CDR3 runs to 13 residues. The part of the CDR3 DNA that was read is TGCACCTGCAACCGGGGGGGCTATGCT. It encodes CTCNRGGYA. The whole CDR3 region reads CTCNRGGYAEQFF.

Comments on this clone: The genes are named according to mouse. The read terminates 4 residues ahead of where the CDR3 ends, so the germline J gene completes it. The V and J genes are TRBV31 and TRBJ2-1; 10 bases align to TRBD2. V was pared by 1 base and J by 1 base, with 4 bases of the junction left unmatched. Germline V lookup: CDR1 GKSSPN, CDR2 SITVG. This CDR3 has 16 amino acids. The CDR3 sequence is CAWSPPTGGNYAEQFF. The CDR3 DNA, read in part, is TGTGCCTGGAGTCCCCCGACTGGGGGGAACTATGCT.

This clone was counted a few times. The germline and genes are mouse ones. Partial CDR3 DNA: TGTGCCAGCAGTTCCGGGACATTTAGTGCAGAA. Translating it yields CASSSGTFSAE. The entire CDR3 protein reads CASSSGTFSAETLYF. The chain has TRBV19 and TRBJ2-3, with D possibly matching TRBD1 (6 bases). The CDR3 end is not reached by the read, which stops 4 residues before it; the germline J gene fills it in. Germline V gene lookup returns CDR1 FNHDT and CDR2 SITEND (reference sequence). The CDR3 totals 15 residues. Trimming pared 4 bases from V and 0 bases from J, leaving 12 bases between.

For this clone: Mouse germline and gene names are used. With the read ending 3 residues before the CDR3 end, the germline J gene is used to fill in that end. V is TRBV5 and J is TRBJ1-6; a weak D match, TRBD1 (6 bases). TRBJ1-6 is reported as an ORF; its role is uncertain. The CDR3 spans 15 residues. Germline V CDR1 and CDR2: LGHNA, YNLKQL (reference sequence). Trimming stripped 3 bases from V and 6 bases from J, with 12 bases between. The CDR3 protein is CASSQGGGRNSPLYF. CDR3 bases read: TGTGCCAGCAGCCAGGGGGGGGGCCGTAATTCGCCC.

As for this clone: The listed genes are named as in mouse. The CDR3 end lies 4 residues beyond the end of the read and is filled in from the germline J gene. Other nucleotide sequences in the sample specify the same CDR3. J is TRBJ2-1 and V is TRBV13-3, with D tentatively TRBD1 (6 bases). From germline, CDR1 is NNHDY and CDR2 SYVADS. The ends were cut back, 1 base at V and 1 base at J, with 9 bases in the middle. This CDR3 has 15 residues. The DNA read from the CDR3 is TGTGCCAGCAGTGATAGGGGGACAAACTATGCT. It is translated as CASSDRGTNYA. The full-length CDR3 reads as CASSDRGTNYAEQFF.

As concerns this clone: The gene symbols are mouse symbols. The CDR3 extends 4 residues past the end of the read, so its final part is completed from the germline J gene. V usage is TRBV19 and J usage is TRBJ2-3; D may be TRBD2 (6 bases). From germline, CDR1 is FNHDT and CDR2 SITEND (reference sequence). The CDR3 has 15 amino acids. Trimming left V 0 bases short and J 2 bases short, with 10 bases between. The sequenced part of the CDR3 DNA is TGTGCCAGCAGTATAGGGGCTGGGGTTGCAGAA. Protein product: CASSIGAGVAE. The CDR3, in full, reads CASSIGAGVAETLYF.